This TCR beta chain was obtained from a study of OX40 agonist ivuxolimab in advanced cancers. Overall study context: The patients' treatment was ivuxolimab, an agonistic anti-OX40 (CD134) antibody.

It was autoimmune disease history or systemic immunosuppression that excluded patients. With 2 bases removed from V and 5 bases from J, the gap between germline ends came to 10 bases. The CDR3 spans 14 residues. CDR1 MNHNS and CDR2 SASEGT come from the germline V gene. TCRdb keeps only in-frame clones here, not all; method: immunoSEQ multiplex PCR. Among about 98,000 clones, around 90% were seen once, and the ten largest hold approximately 0.49%. The material was CD4+ or CD8+ T cells sorted from blood, obtained in a trial of the OX40 agonist ivuxolimab. The chain links TRBV6-1 to TRBJ2-4; TRBD1 might be the D (7 bases). The sequence came from an adult with an advanced solid tumor such as melanoma, head and neck, liver or kidney cancer. The CDR3 spells CASSEQGEENIQYF. The CDR3 bases are TGTGCCAGCAGTGAACAGGGGGAGGAAAACATTCAGTACTTC.